These 5 T cell receptor beta chains came from one sample sequenced in a study of memory CD4+ T cells and cytomegalovirus serostatus. The sort gate was single viable CD3+CD4+CD8-CD45RO+ cells for memory CD4+ T cells. The method was immunoSEQ multiplex PCR; TCRdb's version includes in-frame clones alone and lacks a portion of them. The repertoire holds 35,000 to 55,000 clones, roughly 78% seen once, with approximately 0.98% in the top ten. Sequenced input: memory CD4+ T cells from blood. These TCRs come from an adult in good health and CMV-seronegative.

This rearrangement joins TRBV7-2 to TRBJ2-7, with 7 positions matching TRBD2. CDR3 size: 14 residues. The ends lost 1 base at V and 3 bases at J; junction bases unmatched: 3. In germline, CDR1 is SGHTA, CDR2 FQGNSA. CDR3 in DNA: TGTGCCAGCAGCTTAGAGTGGGGGGGCTACGAGCAGTACTTC. It yields the protein CASSLEWGGYEQYF.

The rearrangement joins TRBV5-1 to TRBJ2-5; 9 bases fit TRBD2. CDR1 and CDR2 (germline): SGHRS, YFSETQ. The CDR3 spans 16 residues. After removal of 1 base from V and 1 base from J, the junction contained 5 bases not matched to a gene. CDR3 bases: TGCGCCAGCAGCTTGACGGCTAGCGGGGTCCAAGAGACCCAGTACTTC. This encodes CASSLTASGVQETQYF.

This rearrangement joins TRBV28 to TRBJ1-6; tentatively, D is TRBD1 (5 bases). The CDR3 covers 16 residues. V was pared by 5 bases and J by 0 bases, with 11 bases between. Germline CDR1 MDHEN, CDR2 SYDVKM. The chain's CDR3 is CASSTAGSSYNSPLHF. DNA of the CDR3: TGTGCCAGCAGTACGGCAGGGAGCTCCTATAATTCACCCCTCCACTTT.

The chain has TRBV18 and TRBJ2-1, with 12 bases fitting TRBD2. The CDR3 has 14 amino acids. From germline, CDR1 is KGHSH and CDR2 LQKENI. V lost 6 bases, J lost 15 bases, and 12 bases stayed unmatched. The CDR3 bases are TGTGCCAGCTCCCCCGGGACTAGCGGGTCCAACCGGTTCTTC. It specifies CASSPGTSGSNRFF.

The chain employs TRBV7-2 and TRBJ1-6; no firm D call. CDR1 and CDR2 (germline): SGHTA, FQGNSA. V gave up 1 base and J gave up 0 bases, with 7 bases separating them. CDR3 length: 16 residues. The CDR3 spells CASSLVGNSYNSPLHF. For the CDR3, the DNA is TGTGCCAGCAGCTTAGTCGGCAACTCCTATAATTCACCCCTCCACTTT.